These T cell receptor beta chains were read from a single sample in a study of cytomegalovirus exposure and HLA in healthy donors. Here immunoSEQ multiplex PCR was the method, and the copy in TCRdb shows in-frame clones only, minus some. The table shows around 130,000 clones, with roughly 90% occurring only once. Sequencing was performed on PBMCs. The receptors derive from a man aged 30 to 45 in good health and CMV-seronegative. The conserved cysteine and the conserved F or W are not part of the CDR3 here.

j_call: TRBJ2-3
v_call: TRBV7-9
cdr3_aa: ASSFGLSLAGGKKDTQY

j_call: TRBJ1-1
v_call: TRBV19
cdr3_aa: ASSTRVNTEAF

j_call: TRBJ1-2
v_call: TRBV9
cdr3_aa: ASSVGRISYT

j_call: TRBJ2-2
v_call: TRBV2
cdr3_aa: ASSSGFANTGELF

j_call: TRBJ2-7
v_call: TRBV27
cdr3_aa: ASSLRGGSSYEQY

j_call: TRBJ2-3
v_call: TRBV5-5
cdr3_aa: ASSPAGVGADTQY

j_call: TRBJ1-2
v_call: TRBV27
cdr3_aa: ASSYTGTYGYT

j_call: TRBJ1-2
v_call: TRBV9
cdr3_aa: ASSGDRDFYGYT

j_call: TRBJ1-3
v_call: TRBV6-5
cdr3_aa: ASSYHRQGLGNTIY

j_call: TRBJ2-5
v_call: TRBV6-5
cdr3_aa: ASSYGGEETQY

j_call: TRBJ1-5
v_call: TRBV4-1
cdr3_aa: ASSQQGQGAQPQH

j_call: TRBJ2-7
v_call: TRBV5-4
cdr3_aa: ASSLSGTYEQY

j_call: TRBJ1-4
v_call: TRBV7-9
cdr3_aa: ASSLGGTGTEKLF

j_call: TRBJ2-7
v_call: TRBV5-1
cdr3_aa: ASSSTTGQGYEQY

j_call: TRBJ2-4
v_call: TRBV4-2
cdr3_aa: ASSLGAGTNKNIQY

j_call: TRBJ2-7
v_call: TRBV6-6
cdr3_aa: ASSPRSSSYEQY

j_call: TRBJ2-1
v_call: TRBV6-6
cdr3_aa: ASSRLSSYNEQF

j_call: TRBJ1-1
v_call: TRBV7-9
cdr3_aa: ASSLLSGGGDTEAF

j_call: TRBJ2-3
v_call: TRBV4-1
cdr3_aa: ASSQDRTSQGEDTQY

j_call: TRBJ2-1
v_call: TRBV7-9
cdr3_aa: ASSNRQVAHNEQF